Sequencing of this TCR beta chain was carried out in a study of tumor-infiltrating lymphocytes in primary liver carcinoma. Germline CDR1 SGHAT, CDR2 FQNNGV. There are 15 residues in the CDR3. V dropped 8 bases and J dropped 3; count of bases not matched to a gene: 12. With 500 ng total RNA as template and a constant-region primer, TCR beta cDNA was made. The TCR beta library was amplified through three nested multiplex PCR rounds in a modified ARM-PCR procedure. For roughly 10 cycles apiece, the opening two PCR rounds ran with TRBV1-TRBV30 forward primers and a C-beta reverse primer. TCRdb fed the multiplex PCR reads into MiXCR, producing one record per CDR3 protein. The sample lists fewer than 400,000 distinct CDR3 sequences, about 62% seen once, with roughly 8.9% in the top ten. Study-wide results and caveats: Bulk unsorted material prevented CD4+ and CD8+ repertoire comparison. The study found tumor-adjacent and tumor-blood pairs overlapped less than tumor region pairs. Tumors had a significantly higher top-250-clone fraction than blood (p = 0.039).

Worth noting for this clonotype: Its matching antigen is unknown.

RNA isolated from unsorted whole blood supplied the blood RNA, with germline DNA also extracted. The gene calls are TRBV11-2 and TRBJ2-7; 8 bases line up with TRBD2. The sequenced sample was peripheral blood. This clonotype was obtained from a man between 40 and 49 years old with primary liver carcinoma and hepatitis B virus infection. CDR3 in amino acids: CASGYAGTRHYEQYF. The CDR3 DNA is TGTGCCAGCGGCTACGCCGGGACTAGGCACTACGAGCAGTACTTC.